This T cell receptor beta chain emerged from a study of T cells in Graves' hyperthyroidism and ophthalmopathy. The table lists this clonotype with many counts. CDR3 size: 13 residues. V was clipped by 4 bases and J by 5 bases; unmatched bases: 2. Amplification of TCR beta CDR3 regions was performed using RNA transcripts as template. An initial round of RT-PCR targeting the TCR CDR3 relied on the HTBI primer set. MiXCR, applied by TCRdb to the multiplex PCR reads, yields one record per CDR3 protein. This sample carries approximately 610,000 distinct CDR3 sequences, approximately 14% of them seen once, and the ten largest clones take over 3.5%.

This TCR came from a woman between 40 and 55 years old with Graves' ophthalmopathy. Specimen: blood. The gene calls are TRBV12-3 or TRBV12-4 and TRBJ1-3, with 7 bases lining up with TRBD1. The CDR3 bases are TGTGCCAGCAGTTCGGGACAGAGAAACACCATATATTTT. Translated: CASSSGQRNTIYF.